A single sample gave rise to the 29 T cell receptor beta chains below, sequenced in a study of response to subunit inactivated influenza vaccine. In TCRdb, the RT-PCR reads were re-called with MiXCR into one record per CDR3 protein. This sample yields around 790,000 distinct CDR3 sequences, of which 21% are seen a single time; about 9.4% belongs to the top ten. The input for sequencing was PBMCs from blood, taken 4 to 6 days after vaccination. All receptors come from a man aged 50 to 60 who received an inactivated influenza vaccine.

This chain connects TRBV7-2 to TRBJ2-5; D is unclear. Germline CDR1 is SGHTA and CDR2 is FQGNSA. CDR3 length: 14 amino acids. V lost 2 bases, J lost 2 bases, and 9 bases lay in between. CDR3 nucleotides: TGTGCCAGCAGCTTATCTTACGGACAAGAGACCCAGTACTTC. Encoded protein: CASSLSYGQETQYF.

This chain connects TRBV20-1 to TRBJ2-1; D is tentatively TRBD1 or TRBD2 (5 bases each). Germline V gene data show CDR1 as DFQATT and CDR2 as SNEGSKA (reference sequence). This CDR3 has 16 residues. Trimming stripped 3 bases from V and 1 base from J, with 16 bases between. The DNA for the CDR3 is TGCAGTGCTAGGGAACCGGGACGCCCTTCCTACAATGAGCAGTTCTTC. It codes for CSAREPGRPSYNEQFF.

This clonotype was observed a handful of times. This chain connects TRBV7-9 to TRBJ2-5, with a weak D call TRBD1 (6 bases). V was cut by 5 bases and J by 5 bases, with 18 bases left in between. Germline V lookup: CDR1 SEHNR, CDR2 FQNEAQ (reference sequence). The CDR3 has 15 residues. For the CDR3, the DNA is TGTGCCAGCAGCCAAAAGGGGGTGACAAAGGAGACCCAGTACTTC. Translation: CASSQKGVTKETQYF.

The genes are TRBV6-4 and TRBJ2-3; D is perhaps TRBD2 (5 bases). The CDR3 has 13 residues. The germline V and J ends were trimmed by 6 bases and 4 bases, with 11 bases remaining between them. From germline, CDR1 is MRHNA and CDR2 SNTAGT. The DNA of the CDR3 is TGTGCCAGCAGCAAGGGAGAGTCAGATACGCAGTATTTT. This gives the protein CASSKGESDTQYF.

The chain combines TRBV7-9 with TRBJ1-4; D may be TRBD1 (5 bases). This CDR3 contains 16 residues. V was pared by 3 bases and J by 5 bases, with 16 bases between. The germline V gene encodes CDR1 SEHNR and CDR2 FQNEAQ (reference sequence). CDR3 in amino acids: CASSFRSQGGNEKLFF. Here the CDR3 DNA reads TGTGCCAGCAGCTTTCGCTCCCAGGGCGGGAATGAAAAACTGTTTTTT.

This sequence joins TRBV7-9 and TRBJ2-1, with TRBD2 identical over 9 bases. The ends lost 0 bases at V and 7 bases at J; junction bases unmatched: 10. CDR1 and CDR2 (germline): SEHNR, FQNEAQ (reference sequence). The CDR3 is 17 residues long. The CDR3 bases are TGTGCCAGCAGCTTAGCTCTAGCGGGGAGGTCGGTGAATGAGCAGTTCTTC. Encoded protein: CASSLALAGRSVNEQFF.

The rearrangement links TRBV6-2 or TRBV6-3 to TRBJ1-5, with D possibly matching TRBD1 (6 bases). Germline V lookup: CDR1 MNHEY, CDR2 SVGEGT. V was clipped by 0 bases and J by 6 bases, with 15 bases between them. The length of the CDR3 is 16 residues. In nucleotides, the CDR3 is TGTGCCAGCAGTTACTCGAGGCAGGGGAACGGTCAGCCCCAGCATTTT. This translates into CASSYSRQGNGQPQHF.

V usage is TRBV12-3 or TRBV12-4 and J usage is TRBJ2-5; perhaps TRBD1 as D (6 bases). Trimming shortened V by 0 bases and J by 4 bases, and 12 bases separated the two germline ends. The CDR3 is 15 residues long. This CDR3 is CASSLAGQGRETQYF. In DNA form, the CDR3 reads TGTGCCAGCAGTTTAGCGGGCCAGGGGCGAGAGACCCAGTACTTC.

There are many counts of this clonotype. V is TRBV3-1 and J is TRBJ2-2, with D unclear. Germline V lookup: CDR1 LGHDT, CDR2 YNNKEL (reference sequence). This CDR3 has 17 residues. Between the trimmed V and J ends, which lost 2 bases and 0 bases, there was a span of 13 bases. The CDR3 bases are TGTGCCAGCAGCCAAATCCCCCTTAGATCGAACACCGGGGAGCTGTTTTTT. Translation: CASSQIPLRSNTGELFF.

This chain's CDR3 is CASQEGGEQYF. DNA of the CDR3: TGTGCCAGTCAAGAGGGGGGAGAGCAGTACTTC. The genes are TRBV7-9 and TRBJ2-7; the D gene could be TRBD1 or TRBD2 (6 bases each). Germline V gene sequence: CDR1 SEHNR, CDR2 FQNEAQ (reference sequence). Trimming left V 9 bases short and J 7 bases short, with 13 bases between. The CDR3 spans 11 residues. Full variable domain (outside the CDR3, taken from reference TRBV7-9 and TRBJ2-7): DTGVSQNPRHKITKRGQNVTFRCDPISEHNRLYWYRQTLGQGPEFLTYFQNEAQLEKSRLLSDRFSAERPKGSFSTLEIQRTEQGDSAMYLCASQEGGEQYFGPGTRLTVT.

This clonotype came up a few times. The chain combines TRBV5-5 with TRBJ1-5; no reliable D call. The CDR3 has 14 residues. Trimming pared 0 bases from V and 4 bases from J, leaving 8 bases between. Per germline, CDR1 SGHKS and CDR2 YYEKEE (reference sequence). CDR3 loop: CASSLAMVNQPQHF. The CDR3 nucleotides are TGTGCCAGCAGCTTGGCTATGGTGAATCAGCCCCAGCATTTT.

The genes are TRBV7-9 and TRBJ2-7, with TRBD2 identical over 9 bases. The germline V gene encodes CDR1 SEHNR and CDR2 FQNEAQ (reference sequence). CDR3 length: 16 amino acids. Losses at the gene ends were 4 bases for V and 6 bases for J; bases not matched to a gene: 13. This CDR3 reads CASSSLELAGFGEQYF. In DNA, the CDR3 is TGTGCCAGCAGCTCCTTGGAGCTAGCGGGATTTGGCGAGCAGTACTTC.

This clonotype has a handful of counts. V gene TRBV5-1 combines with J gene TRBJ2-1; TRBD2 is a possible D gene (5 bases). The germline V and J ends were trimmed by 4 bases and 8 bases, with 16 bases remaining between them. The CDR3 is 14 amino acids. From germline, CDR1 is SGHRS and CDR2 YFSETQ. The CDR3 region has the DNA TGCGCCAGCAGCCCACAGTCGAGGGATCATGAGCAGTTCTTC. It is translated as CASSPQSRDHEQFF.

The rearrangement uses TRBV5-1 and TRBJ2-1; 11 positions match TRBD2. The length of the CDR3 is 16 residues. V was clipped by 3 bases and J by 9 bases; unmatched bases: 11. Germline V CDR1 and CDR2: SGHRS, YFSETQ. Here the CDR3 DNA reads TGCGCCAGCAGCTGGTCCGGGACTAGCGGAACAGCTGAGCAGTTCTTC. Translated, it gives CASSWSGTSGTAEQFF.

The V gene is TRBV30, the J gene TRBJ2-1, with D possibly matching TRBD2 (6 bases). The germline gives CDR1 GTSNPN, CDR2 SVGIG (reference sequence). This CDR3 has 13 residues. V lost 2 bases to trimming and J lost 3 bases, with 8 bases between them. Here the CDR3 reads CAWSPTSYNEQFF. The CDR3 DNA follows: TGTGCCTGGAGTCCGACTAGCTACAATGAGCAGTTCTTC.

This clonotype was counted only a few times. This sequence joins TRBV20-1 and TRBJ1-2; possibly TRBD1 for D (6 bases). Germline V gene lookup returns CDR1 DFQATT and CDR2 SNEGSKA (reference sequence). The CDR3 consists of 13 residues. The V gene lost 7 bases and the J gene lost 5 bases, with 17 bases spanning the gap. The chain's CDR3 is CSVSGEVGYGYTF. The CDR3 region has the DNA TGCAGTGTTTCAGGGGAGGTCGGATATGGCTACACCTTC.

This clonotype has a handful of counts. V and J are TRBV7-8 and TRBJ2-7; 9 nucleotides agree with TRBD2. Germline-derived CDR1 and CDR2 are SGHVS and FQNEAQ. The CDR3 has 16 residues. V was clipped by 1 base and J by 2 bases; unmatched bases: 6. Here the CDR3 DNA reads TGTGCCAGCAGCTTAGGCGGACTAGCGAACGCCTACGAGCAGTACTTC. This encodes CASSLGGLANAYEQYF. Variable domain in full (rest from reference TRBV7-8 and TRBJ2-7): GAGVSQSPRYKVAKRGQDVALRCDPISGHVSLFWYQQALGQGPEFLTYFQNEAQLDKSGLPSDRFFAERPEGSVSTLKIQRTQQEDSAVYLCASSLGGLANAYEQYFGPGTRLTVT.

The V and J genes are TRBV7-2 and TRBJ1-1, with 9 bases lining up with TRBD1. The CDR3 is 17 amino acids. Germline values: CDR1 SGHTA, CDR2 FQGNSA. V gave up 2 bases and J gave up 0 bases; unmatched junction bases: 7. CDR3 region: CASSLLQGAGMNTEAFF. In nucleotides, the CDR3 is TGTGCCAGCAGCTTATTACAGGGGGCGGGAATGAACACTGAAGCTTTCTTT.

This clonotype was observed a handful of times. V and J are TRBV6-6 and TRBJ1-6; no firm D call. Germline-derived CDR1 and CDR2 are MNHNY and SVGAGI (reference sequence). There are 12 residues in the CDR3. Trimming took off 2 bases at V and 13 bases at J, with 9 bases between the two ends. The CDR3: CASSYAFDPLHF. In DNA form, the CDR3 reads TGTGCCAGCAGTTACGCCTTCGACCCCCTCCACTTT.

This clonotype was seen many times. The chain recombines TRBV4-1 with TRBJ2-1; 10 bases match TRBD2. Germline CDR1 MGHRA, CDR2 YSYEKL. This CDR3 region has 16 residues. Germline trimming cut 2 bases from V and 9 bases from J; bases unmatched to any gene: 10. The CDR3 sequence is CASSQTSGGAVGEQFF. The DNA for the CDR3 is TGCGCCAGCAGCCAAACAAGCGGGGGGGCCGTAGGTGAGCAGTTCTTC.

This rearrangement joins TRBV25-1 to TRBJ2-5; D tentatively fits TRBD1 or TRBD2 (5 bases each). With 1 base removed from V and 5 bases from J, the gap between germline ends came to 11 bases. From germline, CDR1 is MGHDK and CDR2 SYGVNS. The CDR3 consists of 14 residues. The CDR3 here is CASSEFPWGETQYF. The CDR3 DNA reads as TGTGCCAGCAGTGAATTTCCCTGGGGGGAGACCCAGTACTTC.

The gene calls are TRBV5-1 and TRBJ2-2; D is unclear. Germline CDR1 SGHRS, CDR2 YFSETQ. The CDR3 extends over 16 amino acids. Between the trimmed V and J ends, which lost 0 bases and 5 bases, there was a span of 14 bases. CDR3 nucleotide sequence: TGCGCCAGCAGCTTGGATGTTCTAATGGGAACCGGGGAGCTGTTTTTT. Translation gives CASSLDVLMGTGELFF. The full variable domain, rest sourced from reference TRBV5-1 and TRBJ2-2, is KAGVTQTPRYLIKTRGQQVTLSCSPISGHRSVSWYQQTPGQGLQFLFEYFSETQRNKGNFPGRFSGRQFSNSRSEMNVSTLELGDSALYLCASSLDVLMGTGELFFGEGSRLTVL.

The V and J genes are TRBV3-1 and TRBJ2-7; 10 bases align to TRBD2. The V gene's germline CDR1 is LGHDT and CDR2 YNNKEL (reference sequence). The V and J ends lost 2 bases and 7 bases, in that order; junction bases with no gene match: 11. The CDR3 sequence is 16 residues long. CDR3 sequence: CASSQLAGAHSGEQYF. In nucleotides, the CDR3 is TGTGCCAGCAGCCAACTAGCGGGGGCCCATTCGGGAGAGCAGTACTTC.

V usage is TRBV20-1 and J usage is TRBJ1-6; D ambiguous. The germline V and J ends were trimmed by 3 bases and 3 bases, with 9 bases remaining between them. The CDR3 consists of 14 residues. Germline assignment: CDR1 DFQATT and CDR2 SNEGSKA (reference sequence). CDR3 in DNA: TGCAGTGCTAGTACCGGGTACTATAATTCACCCCTCCACTTT. Amino acids: CSASTGYYNSPLHF.

This chain links TRBV20-1 with TRBJ2-1; 7 bases fit TRBD2. The CDR3 loop spans 15 amino acids. Germline CDR1 is DFQATT and CDR2 is SNEGSKA (reference sequence). The J segment lost 3 bases and the V segment lost 1 base, leaving 6 bases of the junction unmatched. CDR3 coding DNA: TGCAGTGCTAGAGGTTCCGGGACTATCTACAATGAGCAGTTCTTC. It translates to CSARGSGTIYNEQFF.

This clonotype was recorded a few times. V gene TRBV7-2 combines with J gene TRBJ2-1, with D perhaps matching TRBD2 (6 bases). The germline V and J ends were trimmed by 4 bases and 7 bases, with 17 bases remaining between them. The germline V gene has CDR1 SGHTA and CDR2 FQGNSA. This CDR3 has 15 amino acids. The CDR3 reads CASSSAGSGRNEQFF. CDR3 in DNA: TGTGCCAGCAGCTCGGCTGGATCTGGGAGGAATGAGCAGTTCTTC.

The chain links TRBV7-3 to TRBJ2-4; 12 nucleotides match TRBD2. In germline, CDR1 is SGHTA, CDR2 FQGTGA. The CDR3 is 17 amino acids. The ends lost 5 bases at V and 8 bases at J; junction bases unmatched: 13. The CDR3 sequence: CASSKPLAGGPGDIQYF. The CDR3 coding sequence is TGTGCCAGCAGCAAGCCCCTAGCGGGAGGGCCAGGGGACATTCAGTACTTC.

This sequence joins TRBV5-1 and TRBJ2-5; D remains unclear. Trimming took 0 bases from V and 5 from J, leaving 11 bases between them. The germline V gene encodes CDR1 SGHRS and CDR2 YFSETQ. This CDR3 is built from 14 residues. CDR3 coding DNA: TGCGCCAGCAGCTTGGTGGCTCAAGGGGAGACCCAGTACTTC. Translation gives CASSLVAQGETQYF.

This clonotype turned up a few times. CDR3 in amino acids: CASSQVITSGGLFGTQYF. The CDR3 region has the DNA TGTGCCAGCAGCCAAGTGATCACTAGCGGGGGTTTATTCGGTACGCAGTATTTT. V usage is TRBV3-1 and J usage is TRBJ2-3; 11 bases map to TRBD2. The V gene's germline CDR1 is LGHDT and CDR2 YNNKEL (reference sequence). Trimming took 1 base from V and 8 from J; bases not matched to a gene: 14. The CDR3 consists of 18 residues.